The 21 T cell receptor beta chains below all came from one sample that was sequenced in a study of T cell changes during pregnancy in multiple sclerosis. Only in-frame clones appear in the TCRdb table, and some are missing; sequencing was by immunoSEQ multiplex PCR. The data contain tens of thousands of clones, over 80% of them singletons. The material was peripheral blood, obtained in the third trimester of pregnancy. Every receptor here comes from a female donor in good health, enrolled as a control in a pregnancy study.

The rearrangement joins TRBV5-4 to TRBJ2-7, with TRBD1 matching over 10 bases. The germline gives CDR1 SGHNT, CDR2 YYREEE (reference sequence). V lost 4 bases, J lost 7 bases, and 8 bases stayed unmatched. The CDR3 totals 14 residues. CDR3 residues: CASSLGQGEIEQYF. As DNA, the CDR3 is TGTGCCAGCAGCCTAGGACAGGGGGAAATAGAGCAGTACTTC.

This rearrangement joins TRBV28 to TRBJ2-2, with 9 bases matching TRBD2. The V gene's germline CDR1 is MDHEN and CDR2 SYDVKM. Trimming removed 5 bases from V and 2 bases from J; junction bases left unmatched: 6. This CDR3 is 16 amino acids long. The CDR3 loop reads CASSPPGLANTGELFF. The DNA for the CDR3 is TGTGCCAGCAGTCCCCCGGGACTAGCAAACACCGGGGAGCTGTTTTTT.

The CDR3: CASGDSPNEKLFF. Written as DNA, the CDR3 is TGTGCCAGCGGGGACAGCCCTAATGAAAAACTGTTTTTT. This chain uses TRBV9 with TRBJ1-4; TRBD1 aligns across 7 bases. Trimming took 7 bases from V and 3 from J; bases not matched to a gene: 3. CDR3 length: 13 amino acids. The V gene's germline CDR1 is SGDLS and CDR2 YYNGEE.

This chain connects TRBV6-5 to TRBJ1-2; 7 nucleotides line up with TRBD1. Germline CDR1 is MNHEY and CDR2 is SVGAGI. The V gene end was trimmed by 2 bases and the J gene end by 1 base; junction bases not matched to a gene: 4. This CDR3 is built from 15 residues. CDR3 residues: CASSYDRAINYGYTF. The CDR3, as DNA: TGTGCCAGCAGTTACGACAGGGCCATTAACTATGGCTACACCTTC.

This chain links TRBV7-3 with TRBJ2-5, with D possibly TRBD2 on 5 matching bases. The CDR3 extends over 13 amino acids. V was clipped by 5 bases and J by 2 bases, with 9 bases between them. The germline V gene encodes CDR1 SGHTA and CDR2 FQGTGA. CDR3 in amino acids: CASSPGLQETQYF. Written as DNA, the CDR3 is TGTGCCAGCAGCCCAGGACTGCAAGAGACCCAGTACTTC. The entire variable domain, with the rest obtained from reference TRBV7-3 and TRBJ2-5, is as follows: GAGVSQTPSNKVTEKGKYVELRCDPISGHTALYWYRQSLGQGPEFLIYFQGTGAADDSGLPNDRFFAVRPEGSVSTLKIQRTERGDSAVYLCASSPGLQETQYFGPGTRLLVL.

The chain carries TRBV28 and TRBJ2-1, with 7 bases lining up with TRBD1. The germline V gene has CDR1 MDHEN and CDR2 SYDVKM. The CDR3 totals 13 residues. Trimming removed 7 bases from V and 5 bases from J; junction bases left unmatched: 5. CDR3 bases: TGTGCCAGCACTTCTCAGGGGGACAATGAGCAGTTCTTC. Its translation is CASTSQGDNEQFF.

The chain is built from TRBV5-1 and TRBJ2-6; D is unclear. The germline V and J ends were trimmed by 2 bases and 0 bases, with 12 bases remaining between them. The germline CDR1 and CDR2 sequences are SGHRS and YFSETQ. The CDR3 is 17 residues long. This chain's CDR3 is CASSFLGSVSGANVLTF. The CDR3 region has the DNA TGCGCCAGCAGCTTCCTCGGCAGCGTCTCTGGGGCCAACGTCCTGACTTTC.

V is TRBV5-6 and J is TRBJ2-1, with D maybe TRBD2 (6 bases). CDR3 length equals 15 residues. V gave up 0 bases and J gave up 6 bases, with 13 bases separating them. Looked up from germline, CDR1 is SGHDT and CDR2 is YYEEEE. The CDR3 nucleotides are TGTGCCAGCAGCTTGGATTGGGGGGACTCCAATGAGCAGTTCTTC. It yields the protein CASSLDWGDSNEQFF.

A few counts support this clone. The CDR3 here is CASSLRGQQSGQHF. The CDR3 nucleotides are TGTGCCAGCAGCTTAAGGGGACAGCAATCCGGCCAGCATTTT. The chain recombines TRBV7-8 with TRBJ1-5, with 7 bases lining up with TRBD1. The CDR3 covers 14 residues. Trimming removed 2 bases from V and 12 bases from J; junction bases left unmatched: 10. Looked up from germline, CDR1 is SGHVS and CDR2 is FQNEAQ.

The gene calls are TRBV7-8 and TRBJ1-5, with TRBD1 as a possible D gene (5 bases). CDR1 SGHVS and CDR2 FQNEAQ come from the germline V gene. The CDR3 loop spans 15 amino acids. Trimming stripped 5 bases from V and 3 bases from J, with 14 bases between. The CDR3 bases are TGTGCCAGCAGCCTCAAACGGGACTACAATCAGCCCCAGCATTTT. Translating it yields CASSLKRDYNQPQHF. The entire variable domain, with the rest obtained from reference TRBV7-8 and TRBJ1-5, is as follows: GAGVSQSPRYKVAKRGQDVALRCDPISGHVSLFWYQQALGQGPEFLTYFQNEAQLDKSGLPSDRFFAERPEGSVSTLKIQRTQQEDSAVYLCASSLKRDYNQPQHFGDGTRLSIL.

The rearrangement links TRBV6-6 to TRBJ1-4; no firm D call. Trimming pared 0 bases from V and 7 bases from J, leaving 12 bases between. CDR3 length: 15 residues. CDR1 is MNHNY and CDR2 is SVGAGI in the germline V gene (reference sequence). The CDR3: CASSYSGIPSEKLFF. The CDR3 nucleotides read TGTGCCAGCAGTTACTCGGGTATCCCTAGTGAAAAACTGTTTTTT.

This clone has more than one count but fewer than ten. The V call is TRBV5-6, the J call TRBJ1-3, with TRBD1 as a possible D gene (5 bases). The germline gives CDR1 SGHDT, CDR2 YYEEEE. With 6 bases removed from V and 1 base from J, the gap between germline ends came to 8 bases. The CDR3 runs to 13 residues. The DNA of the CDR3 is TGTGCCAGCATAGGGGATTCTGGAAACACCATATATTTT. Its translation is CASIGDSGNTIYF. Filled out from reference TRBV5-6 and TRBJ1-3, the complete variable domain reads DAGVTQSPTHLIKTRGQQVTLRCSPKSGHDTVSWYQQALGQGPQFIFQYYEEEERQRGNFPDRFSGHQFPNYSSELNVNALLLGDSALYLCASIGDSGNTIYFGEGSWLTVV.

The chain has TRBV7-9 and TRBJ2-5, with D perhaps TRBD2 (6 bases). The CDR3 is 15 residues long. Germline V gene lookup returns CDR1 SEHNR and CDR2 FQNEAQ (reference sequence). V lost 1 base and J 3 bases, leaving 12 bases between the germline ends. The CDR3 coding sequence is TGTGCCAGCAGCTTAGTCGTTACGGGGGAAGAGACCCAGTACTTC. It is translated as CASSLVVTGEETQYF.

This clone was seen only once. The J gene is TRBJ2-3, the V gene TRBV13; 8 bases are shared with TRBD2. The CDR3 length is 14 residues. Trimming cost V 7 bases and J 2 bases; bases outside gene matches: 5. CDR1 and CDR2 from the germline V gene are PRHDT and FYEKMQ (reference sequence). As DNA, the CDR3 is TGTGCCAGCAAGCCGGGAGGGATCACAGATACGCAGTATTTT. Translation gives CASKPGGITDTQYF.

The chain carries TRBV6-5 and TRBJ1-1; a possible D gene is TRBD1 (6 bases). Germline V CDR1 and CDR2: MNHEY, SVGAGI. This CDR3 region has 12 residues. Trimming removed 0 bases from V and 7 bases from J, with 6 bases in between. The chain's CDR3 is CASSYSRGEAFF. The CDR3, as DNA: TGTGCCAGCAGTTACTCCAGGGGTGAAGCTTTCTTT.

The rearrangement uses TRBV6-5 and TRBJ2-5, with 8 bases fitting TRBD1. The CDR3 spans 15 residues. Germline values: CDR1 MNHEY, CDR2 SVGAGI. J was trimmed by 5 bases and V by 4 bases; bases with no gene match: 9. Here the CDR3 reads CASSSAGTGGETQYF. CDR3 DNA sequence: TGTGCCAGCAGTTCCGCTGGGACAGGAGGGGAGACCCAGTACTTC.

The chain links TRBV15 to TRBJ1-1; maybe TRBD1 (5 bases). The CDR3 runs to 15 residues. V was pared by 6 bases and J by 6 bases, with 20 bases between. Germline V gene lookup returns CDR1 LNHNV and CDR2 YYDKDF (reference sequence). Written as DNA, the CDR3 is TGTGCCACCAGATCGAAGACAGCCTCGGCGGCTGAAGCTTTCTTT. It translates to CATRSKTASAAEAFF.

The chain couples TRBV27 to TRBJ2-1, with D maybe TRBD2 (5 bases). V dropped 2 bases and J dropped 3 bases, with 5 bases sitting between them. CDR1 and CDR2 from the germline V gene are MNHEY and SMNVEV (reference sequence). This CDR3 region has 13 residues. The CDR3 region is CASSLGGYNEQFF. The DNA of the CDR3 is TGTGCCAGCAGTTTAGGAGGCTACAATGAGCAGTTCTTC.

The chain is built from TRBV19 and TRBJ2-5, with 7 nucleotides matching TRBD1. The CDR3 is 13 residues long. The trim removed 6 bases at V and 5 bases at J, leaving 6 bases unmatched. Germline V CDR1 and CDR2: LNHDA, SQIVND (reference sequence). The CDR3 coding sequence is TGTGCCAGTAGCGAACAGGGGTTGGAGACCCAGTACTTC. This gives the protein CASSEQGLETQYF.

This chain connects TRBV10-2 to TRBJ2-7, with D hard to call. Trimming removed 6 bases at V and 2 bases at J, with 11 bases between. This CDR3 spans 13 amino acids. Germline V gene data show CDR1 as WSHSY and CDR2 as SAAADI. The CDR3 nucleotides read TGCGCCAGCAGCGAACAGATTACCTACGAGCAGTACTTC. It specifies CASSEQITYEQYF.

The chain's CDR3 is CASSLEGQGALGANVLTF. The CDR3 region has the DNA TGCGCCAGCAGCTTGGAGGGACAGGGGGCGCTGGGGGCCAACGTCCTGACTTTC. V usage is TRBV5-1 and J usage is TRBJ2-6, with 12 bases fitting TRBD1. The ends lost 0 bases at V and 4 bases at J; junction bases unmatched: 5. The germline gives CDR1 SGHRS, CDR2 YFSETQ. The CDR3 totals 18 residues.